This T cell receptor (beta chain) was captured by sequencing in a study of blood T cell repertoires in COVID-19. Study overall: Donors in the United States, Italy and Spain gave samples during acute or convalescent COVID-19. The analysed material was cDNA or gDNA that came from T cells, B-cell-depleted T cells, or PBMCs.

The germline gives CDR1 SGHAT, CDR2 FQNNGV. This CDR3 comprises 16 residues. V was pared by 7 bases and J by 0 bases, with 17 bases between. Per the original data handling: Reference gene primer amplification gave estimated nucleated cell counts. This table comes from immunoSEQ multiplex PCR, and its TCRdb copy is limited to in-frame clones, with some not included. V and J calls and clone size are as listed in that table; D and trimming were resolved from the DNA. The table includes around 250,000 clones, approximately 85% detected once. This clone came up a few times. Other nucleotide sequences in the sample specify the same CDR3.

The chain employs TRBV11-2 and TRBJ2-3, with D possibly matching TRBD2 (5 bases). The material sequenced was peripheral blood. The TCR was taken from a man aged 50-59 years with active or convalescent COVID-19. The CDR3 DNA is TGTGCCAGCATCCTAAACGCGGGCACCAGCACAGATACGCAGTATTTT. Translated, it gives CASILNAGTSTDTQYF.